A selection of T cell receptor beta chains follows, all from one sample in a study of cytomegalovirus exposure and HLA in healthy donors. TCRdb's copy holds only in-frame clones and misses some; the assay was immunoSEQ multiplex PCR. The table includes more than 95,000 clones, around 76% detected once. Input material: PBMCs. The source is a man aged 35 to 55 in good health and CMV-seropositive. CDR3s include the opening cysteine and the closing phenylalanine or tryptophan. The order of the fields is V gene, clone size, J gene, D gene, CDR3 DNA, CDR3 protein. D genes are given only for firm matches. The size of a clone is reported for some rows only, either as once, few or many, or as a class for expanded clones.

>TRBV19|.|TRBJ2-3|TRBD2
TGTGCCAGCCAGAGCGGGGGGGAATCAGATACGCAGTATTTT
CASQSGGESDTQYF
>TRBV5-6|.|TRBJ1-2|TRBD1
TGTGCCAGCAGCTTGGGGACGACAGGGTCAGTCTATGGCTACACCTTC
CASSLGTTGSVYGYTF
>TRBV7-2|.|TRBJ2-2|TRBD2
TGTGCCAGCAGCTTGGGAATAGCGGGGGGTTGGTCCGGGGAGCTGTTTTTT
CASSLGIAGGWSGELFF
>TRBV4-3|.|TRBJ1-2|TRBD1
TGCGCCAGCAGCCAAGCCTCCGGGACAGGGGGCTATGGCTACACCTTC
CASSQASGTGGYGYTF
>TRBV5-3|.|TRBJ1-2|TRBD1
TGTGCCAGAAGCACCGGACAGGGTTATGGCTACACCTTC
CARSTGQGYGYTF
>TRBV18|.|TRBJ2-7|.
TGTGCCAGCTCACCGGACTCTTACGAGCAGTACTTC
CASSPDSYEQYF
>TRBV7-3|.|TRBJ2-5|TRBD2
TGTGCCAGCAGCCCCCACGGCGGGAGTTTTCAGGAGACCCAGTACTTC
CASSPHGGSFQETQYF
>TRBV7-9|.|TRBJ2-7|.
TGTGCCAGCAGCTTAGAGGACACCTACGAGCAGTACTTC
CASSLEDTYEQYF
>TRBV5-8|.|TRBJ1-2|.
TGTGCCAGCAGCCCGGGGGGCAGTTGGGGCTACACCTTC
CASSPGGSWGYTF
>TRBV9|.|TRBJ2-3|TRBD2
TGTGCCAGCAGCGTAAAGGCTAGCGGGACCACAGATACGCAGTATTTT
CASSVKASGTTDTQYF
>TRBV20-1|.|TRBJ1-1|.
TGCAGTGCTAGAGCGGACACTGAAGCTTTCTTT
CSARADTEAFF
>TRBV14|few|TRBJ1-1|.
TGTGCCAGCAGCCAAGATGCCGGTTTTAACACTGAAGCTTTCTTT
CASSQDAGFNTEAFF
>TRBV5-1|few|TRBJ2-7|TRBD1
TGCGCCAGCAGCTTGGGGGGACAGGCAAGCTCCTACGAGCAGTACTTC
CASSLGGQASSYEQYF
>TRBV6-1|.|TRBJ1-1|.
TGTGCCAGCAGTAAGTCTAGGACAACCACTGAAGCTTTCTTT
CASSKSRTTTEAFF
>TRBV2|.|TRBJ2-2|.
TGTGCCAGCAGTGCCCAGATTACCGGGGAGCTGTTTTTT
CASSAQITGELFF
>TRBV4-2|.|TRBJ2-7|.
TGTACCAGCAGCCAAGATGCGGTGACTAGGTCCTACGAGCAGTACTTC
CTSSQDAVTRSYEQYF
>TRBV6-6|.|TRBJ1-5|TRBD1
TGTGCCAGCACTTTGGGACAGGGGGCATCTCAGCCCCAGCATTTT
CASTLGQGASQPQHF
>TRBV4-1|.|TRBJ2-7|TRBD2
TGCGCCAGCAGCCAGGAACGACAGCGGGGCTCCTACGAGCAGTACTTC
CASSQERQRGSYEQYF
>TRBV5-8|.|TRBJ2-7|.
TGTGCCAGCAGCAGCGGACGTACAGTGGACGAGCAGTACTTC
CASSSGRTVDEQYF
>TRBV28|.|TRBJ2-7|.
TGTGCCAGCGACCGTGACAGCCCGAGCTCCTACGAGCAGTACTTC
CASDRDSPSSYEQYF
>TRBV7-2|.|TRBJ2-1|.
TGTGCCAGCAGCTTGAGGACCGGGACACTTTCCCCCAATGAGCAGTTCTTC
CASSLRTGTLSPNEQFF
>TRBV2|.|TRBJ2-7|.
TGTGCCAGCAGACAAAACGAGGGGGGGTCCTACGAGCAGTACTTC
CASRQNEGGSYEQYF
>TRBV9|.|TRBJ2-7|TRBD2
TGTGCCAGCAACCCTTTTGGCAGCGGGGGGCCCTACGAGCAGTACTTC
CASNPFGSGGPYEQYF
>TRBV7-6|.|TRBJ2-2|TRBD1
TGTGCCAGCAGCTTTATTACAGGGGTCTCAACCACCGGGGAGCTGTTTTTT
CASSFITGVSTTGELFF
>TRBV19|.|TRBJ1-5|TRBD1
TGTGCCAGTAGAACCGGGACAGGGAATCAGCCCCAGCATTTT
CASRTGTGNQPQHF
>TRBV28|.|TRBJ1-2|.
TGTGCCAGCAGTCTTCCCAGCGTGGACAGTCAATTGGGGGGCTACACCTTC
CASSLPSVDSQLGGYTF
>TRBV14|few|TRBJ2-2|.
TGTGCCAGCAGCCTCTCTCCCGGGGAGCTGTTTTTT
CASSLSPGELFF
>TRBV29-1|.|TRBJ1-4|.
TGCAGCGTTGAAGATTCCAGGGGTGGCGAAAAACTGTTTTTT
CSVEDSRGGEKLFF
>TRBV7-2|.|TRBJ2-5|TRBD2
TGTGCCAGCAGTCGTAGCGGGGGGTACCAAGAGACCCAGTACTTC
CASSRSGGYQETQYF
>TRBV30|.|TRBJ1-2|.
TGTGCCTGGACCGCGGGCCTCTATGGCTACACCTTC
CAWTAGLYGYTF
>TRBV7-9|.|TRBJ2-7|.
TGTGCCAGCAGCTTAGGTGGGACACTCAACTACGAGCAGTACTTC
CASSLGGTLNYEQYF
>TRBV7-2|few|TRBJ2-5|.
TGTGCCAGCAGCTTTCGTGGTTCCGGGACCCAGTACTTC
CASSFRGSGTQYF
>TRBV5-6|.|TRBJ2-5|TRBD1
TGTGCCAGCAGCCCTGGACAGGCGTACCAAGAGACCCAGTACTTC
CASSPGQAYQETQYF
>TRBV2|.|TRBJ2-5|TRBD1
TGTGCCAGCAGAGGGCCCACAGGGGGCGAAGAGACCCAGTACTTC
CASRGPTGGEETQYF
>TRBV5-4|.|TRBJ2-1|TRBD2
TGTGCCAGCAGCCTCGGGACTAGCGGTTACAATGAGCAGTTCTTC
CASSLGTSGYNEQFF
>TRBV6-5|.|TRBJ1-2|.
TGTGCCAGCAGTGAAGCTGGGGGCAGCGGCTACACCTTC
CASSEAGGSGYTF
>TRBV2|.|TRBJ1-5|TRBD1
TGTGCCAGCAGTGCGGACAGGGGAAATAATCAGCCCCAGCATTTT
CASSADRGNNQPQHF
>TRBV12-5|.|TRBJ2-7|.
TGTGCTAGTGGCCAGGCCCAGAGGGATTTTCACGAGCAGTACTTC
CASGQAQRDFHEQYF
>TRBV11-3|.|TRBJ2-3|.
TGTGCCAGCAGCTTTCACCCGGGATCCACAGATACGCAGTATTTT
CASSFHPGSTDTQYF
>TRBV15|.|TRBJ1-4|.
TGTGCCACCAGCCGCCCAGGGTCAGGGAATGAAAAACTGTTTTTT
CATSRPGSGNEKLFF
>TRBV5-4|.|TRBJ2-5|TRBD1
TGTGCCAGCAGCTTGGACGGGACAGGGGAAGAGACCCAGTACTTC
CASSLDGTGEETQYF
>TRBV2|.|TRBJ2-3|.
TGTGCCAGCAGTGGGTCCCAGGTCAAAGGAGATACGCAGTATTTT
CASSGSQVKGDTQYF
>TRBV7-2|.|TRBJ2-2|.
TGTGCCAGCAGCCCCCGGTCCCACACCGGGGAGCTGTTTTTT
CASSPRSHTGELFF
>TRBV19|.|TRBJ2-7|TRBD1
TGTGCCAGTAGCCTTCTTCAAGGACAGGGGTACGAGCAGTACTTC
CASSLLQGQGYEQYF
>TRBV7-2|.|TRBJ2-7|.
TGTGCCAGCAGCTTAGAACAGGGTATGGAGCAGTACTTC
CASSLEQGMEQYF
>TRBV10-3|few|TRBJ2-7|TRBD1
TGTGCCATCAGTGAGGTGGACAGGGACCGATCCTACGAGCAGTACTTC
CAISEVDRDRSYEQYF
>TRBV7-9|.|TRBJ1-1|.
TGTGCCAGCAGCTTACAGGGGTATAACACTGAAGCTTTCTTT
CASSLQGYNTEAFF
>TRBV19|.|TRBJ1-5|.
TGTGCCATCAAGGGGGATAGCAATCAGCCCCAGCATTTT
CAIKGDSNQPQHF
>TRBV9|.|TRBJ1-6|TRBD1
TGTGCCAGCAGCGCGTCCCGGGACAGGGGCGCTAATTCACCCCTCCACTTT
CASSASRDRGANSPLHF
>TRBV30|.|TRBJ1-4|TRBD1
TGTGCCTCGGGACAGGGGAGCGAAAAACTGTTTTTT
CASGQGSEKLFF
>TRBV14|.|TRBJ1-3|.
TGTGCCAGCAGCCAAGAGATCGGGCCAGGGAACTCTGGAAACACCATATATTTT
CASSQEIGPGNSGNTIYF
>TRBV2|once|TRBJ1-1|TRBD1
TGTGCCAGCAGTGAAGTGGGCCGTATGGGACAGAGCGGAGGAAACACTGAAGCTTTCTTT
CASSEVGRMGQSGGNTEAFF
>TRBV6-5|.|TRBJ1-6|.
TGTGCCAGCACGATTACAGGGAGCGGTTCACCCCTCCACTTT
CASTITGSGSPLHF
>TRBV27|.|TRBJ2-7|.
TGTGCCAGCAGTTCCCCAGGAAACGAGCAGTACTTC
CASSSPGNEQYF
>TRBV19|.|TRBJ1-1|.
TGTGCCAGCGCAGACTTGGGGGCTATTGAAGCTTTCTTT
CASADLGAIEAFF
>TRBV4-3|medium-sized|TRBJ1-2|TRBD1
TGCGCCAGCAGCCAGGACACGGGGACAGGGGCGGGCTACACCTTC
CASSQDTGTGAGYTF